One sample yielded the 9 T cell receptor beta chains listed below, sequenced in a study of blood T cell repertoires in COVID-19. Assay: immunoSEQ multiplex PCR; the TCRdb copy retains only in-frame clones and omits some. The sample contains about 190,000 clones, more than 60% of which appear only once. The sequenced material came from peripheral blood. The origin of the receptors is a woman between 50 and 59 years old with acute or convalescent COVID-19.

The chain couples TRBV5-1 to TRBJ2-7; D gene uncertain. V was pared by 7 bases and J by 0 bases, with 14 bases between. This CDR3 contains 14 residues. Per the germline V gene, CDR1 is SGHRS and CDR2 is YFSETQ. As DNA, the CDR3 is TGCGCCAGCTCATGGCGGCAAAGCTCCTACGAGCAGTACTTC. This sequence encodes CASSWRQSSYEQYF.

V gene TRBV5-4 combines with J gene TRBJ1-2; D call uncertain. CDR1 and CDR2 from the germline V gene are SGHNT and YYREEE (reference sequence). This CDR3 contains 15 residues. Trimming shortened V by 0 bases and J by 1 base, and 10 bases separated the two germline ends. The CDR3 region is CASSLGGVHNYGYTF. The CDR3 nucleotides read TGTGCCAGCAGCTTGGGGGGAGTTCATAACTATGGCTACACCTTC.

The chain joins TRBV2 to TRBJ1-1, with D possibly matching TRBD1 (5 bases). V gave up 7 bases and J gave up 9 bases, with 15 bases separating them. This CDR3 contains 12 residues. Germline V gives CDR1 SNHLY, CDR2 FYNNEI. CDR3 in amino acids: CASKGPEDKAFF. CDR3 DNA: TGTGCCAGCAAGGGGCCAGAGGACAAAGCTTTCTTT.

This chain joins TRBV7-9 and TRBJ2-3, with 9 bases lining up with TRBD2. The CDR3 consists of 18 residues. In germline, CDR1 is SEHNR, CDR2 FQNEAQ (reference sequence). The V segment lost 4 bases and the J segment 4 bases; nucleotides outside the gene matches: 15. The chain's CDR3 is CASSSPVGLALLPDTQYF. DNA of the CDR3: TGTGCCAGCAGCTCCCCGGTGGGACTAGCTCTACTCCCAGATACGCAGTATTTT.

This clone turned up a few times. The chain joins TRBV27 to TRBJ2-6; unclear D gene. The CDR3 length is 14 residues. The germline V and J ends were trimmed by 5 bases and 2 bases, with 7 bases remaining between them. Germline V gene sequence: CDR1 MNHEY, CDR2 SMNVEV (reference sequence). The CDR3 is CASSPRPGANVLTF. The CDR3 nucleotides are TGTGCCAGCAGTCCGCGTCCTGGGGCCAACGTCCTGACTTTC. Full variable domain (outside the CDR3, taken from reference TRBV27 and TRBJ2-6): EAQVTQNPRYLITVTGKKLTVTCSQNMNHEYMSWYRQDPGLGLRQIYYSMNVEVTDKGDVPEGYKVSRKEKRNFPLILESPSPNQTSLYFCASSPRPGANVLTFGAGSRLTVL.

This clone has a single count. Here the CDR3 DNA reads TGTGCCAGCGTGACAGGGTGGGGCTACACCTTC. It translates to CASVTGWGYTF. The V call is TRBV28, the J call TRBJ1-2; 7 bases are a match to TRBD1. CDR1 and CDR2 (germline): MDHEN, SYDVKM. V lost 8 bases to trimming and J lost 8 bases; unmatched junction nucleotides: 5. This CDR3 spans 11 amino acids.

The CDR3 bases are TGTGCCAGCAGCCAGAGTAGCATTCTCCAAGAGACCCAGTACTTC. Its translation: CASSQSSILQETQYF. This chain links TRBV3-1 (or the pseudogene TRBV3-2) with TRBJ2-5; no clear D gene. Per germline, CDR1 LGHDT and CDR2 YNNKEL (reference sequence). There are 15 residues in the CDR3. Trimming shortened V by 3 bases and J by 1 base, and 12 bases separated the two germline ends.

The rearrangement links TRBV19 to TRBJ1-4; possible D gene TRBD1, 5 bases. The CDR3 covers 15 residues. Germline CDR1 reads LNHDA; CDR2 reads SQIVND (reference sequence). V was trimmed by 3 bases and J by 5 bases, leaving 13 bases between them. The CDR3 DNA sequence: TGTGCCAGTAGTATTCAGGGACTGCAAAATGAAAAACTGTTTTTT. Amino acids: CASSIQGLQNEKLFF. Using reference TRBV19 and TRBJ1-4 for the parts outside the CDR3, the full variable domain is DGGITQSPKYLFRKEGQNVTLSCEQNLNHDAMYWYRQDPGQGLRLIYYSQIVNDFQKGDIAEGYSVSREKKESFPLTVTSAQKNPTAFYLCASSIQGLQNEKLFFGSGTQLSVL.

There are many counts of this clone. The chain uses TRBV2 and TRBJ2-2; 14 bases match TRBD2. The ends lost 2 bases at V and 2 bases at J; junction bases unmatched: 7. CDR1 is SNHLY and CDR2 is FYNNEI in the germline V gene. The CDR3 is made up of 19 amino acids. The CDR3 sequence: CASSERTSGGLINTGELFF. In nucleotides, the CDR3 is TGTGCCAGCAGTGAACGGACTAGCGGGGGGCTCATCAACACCGGGGAGCTGTTTTTT.